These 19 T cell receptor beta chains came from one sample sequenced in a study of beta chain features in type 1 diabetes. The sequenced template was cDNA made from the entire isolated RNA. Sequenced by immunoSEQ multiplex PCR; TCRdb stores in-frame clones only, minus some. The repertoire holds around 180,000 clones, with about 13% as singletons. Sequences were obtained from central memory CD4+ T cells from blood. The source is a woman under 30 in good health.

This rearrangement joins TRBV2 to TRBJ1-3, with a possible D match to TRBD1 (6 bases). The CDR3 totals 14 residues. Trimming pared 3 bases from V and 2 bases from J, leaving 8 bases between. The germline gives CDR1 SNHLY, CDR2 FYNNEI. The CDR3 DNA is TGTGCCAGCAGTGAGAACAGGGCTGGAAACACCATATATTTT. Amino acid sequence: CASSENRAGNTIYF.

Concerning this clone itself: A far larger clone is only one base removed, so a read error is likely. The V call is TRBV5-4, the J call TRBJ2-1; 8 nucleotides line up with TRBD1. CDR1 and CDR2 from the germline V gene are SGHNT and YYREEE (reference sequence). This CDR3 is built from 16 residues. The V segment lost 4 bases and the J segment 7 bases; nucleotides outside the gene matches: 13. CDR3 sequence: CASSKLTGGPSNEQFF. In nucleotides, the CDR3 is TGTGCCAGCAGCAAGCTCACAGGGGGTCCGAGTAATGAGCAGTTCTTC.

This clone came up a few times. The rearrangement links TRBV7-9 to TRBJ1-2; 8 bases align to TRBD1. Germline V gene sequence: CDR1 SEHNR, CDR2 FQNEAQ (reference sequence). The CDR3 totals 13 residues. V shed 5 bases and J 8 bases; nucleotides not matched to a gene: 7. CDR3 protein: CASSDTGGWGYTF. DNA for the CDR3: TGTGCCAGCAGCGACACAGGGGGTTGGGGCTACACCTTC. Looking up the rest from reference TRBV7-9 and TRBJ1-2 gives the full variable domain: DTGVSQNPRHKITKRGQNVTFRCDPISEHNRLYWYRQTLGQGPEFLTYFQNEAQLEKSRLLSDRFSAERPKGSFSTLEIQRTEQGDSAMYLCASSDTGGWGYTFGSGTRLTVV.

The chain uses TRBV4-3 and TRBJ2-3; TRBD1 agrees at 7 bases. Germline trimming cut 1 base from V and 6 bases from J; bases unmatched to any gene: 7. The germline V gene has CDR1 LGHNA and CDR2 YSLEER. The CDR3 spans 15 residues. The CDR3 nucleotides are TGCGCCAGCAGCCAAGGACAGGGTGATGGTGATACGCAGTATTTT. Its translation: CASSQGQGDGDTQYF.

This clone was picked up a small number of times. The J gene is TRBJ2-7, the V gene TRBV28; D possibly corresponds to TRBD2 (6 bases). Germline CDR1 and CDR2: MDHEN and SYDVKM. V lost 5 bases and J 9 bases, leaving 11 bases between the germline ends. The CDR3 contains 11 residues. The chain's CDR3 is CASSTRGRQYF. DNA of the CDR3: TGTGCCAGCAGTACCCGGGGGAGGCAGTACTTC.

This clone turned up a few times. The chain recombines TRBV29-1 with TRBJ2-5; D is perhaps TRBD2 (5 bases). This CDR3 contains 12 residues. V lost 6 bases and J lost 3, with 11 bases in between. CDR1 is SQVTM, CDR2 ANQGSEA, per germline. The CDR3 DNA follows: TGCAGCGTCCGCAGCGGAGAAGAGACCCAGTACTTC. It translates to CSVRSGEETQYF.

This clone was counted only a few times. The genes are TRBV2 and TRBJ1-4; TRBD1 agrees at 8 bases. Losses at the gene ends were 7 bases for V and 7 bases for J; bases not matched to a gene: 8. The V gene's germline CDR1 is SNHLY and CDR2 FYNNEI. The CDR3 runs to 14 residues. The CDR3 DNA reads TGTGCCAGCATTCCCAGGGGGCCCGGTGAAAAACTGTTTTTT. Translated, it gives CASIPRGPGEKLFF.

CDR3 nucleotide sequence: TGCAGTGCTACAGGGGTCTATGGCTACACCTTC. Its protein product is CSATGVYGYTF. V gene TRBV20-1 combines with J gene TRBJ1-2, with D perhaps TRBD1 (6 bases). In germline, CDR1 is DFQATT, CDR2 SNEGSKA (reference sequence). Deletions cut 4 bases from V and 4 bases from J, with 7 bases between. The CDR3 spans 11 residues.

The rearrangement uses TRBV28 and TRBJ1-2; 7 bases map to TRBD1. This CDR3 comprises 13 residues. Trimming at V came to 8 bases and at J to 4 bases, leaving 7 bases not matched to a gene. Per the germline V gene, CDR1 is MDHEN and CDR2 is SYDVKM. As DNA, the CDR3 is TGTGCCAGCGAATGGGGACAGTCCTATGGCTACACCTTC. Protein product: CASEWGQSYGYTF.

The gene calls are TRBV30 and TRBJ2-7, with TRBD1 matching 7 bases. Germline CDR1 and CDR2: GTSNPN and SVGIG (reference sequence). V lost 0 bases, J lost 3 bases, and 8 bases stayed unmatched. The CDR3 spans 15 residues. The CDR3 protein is CAWSVLRAGGYEQYF. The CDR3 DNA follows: TGTGCCTGGAGTGTACTTAGGGCAGGGGGCTACGAGCAGTACTTC.

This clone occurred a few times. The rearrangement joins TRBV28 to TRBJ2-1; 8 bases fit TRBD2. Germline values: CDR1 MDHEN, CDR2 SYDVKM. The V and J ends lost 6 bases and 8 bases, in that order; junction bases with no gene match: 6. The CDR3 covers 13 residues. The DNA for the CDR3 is TGTGCCAGCAGAGAGGGGACTAGTCATGAGCAGTTCTTC. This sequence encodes CASREGTSHEQFF.

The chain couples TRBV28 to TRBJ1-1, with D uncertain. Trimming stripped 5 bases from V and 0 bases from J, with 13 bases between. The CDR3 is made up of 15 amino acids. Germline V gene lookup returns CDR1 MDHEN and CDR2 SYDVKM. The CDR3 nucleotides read TGTGCCAGCAGTGAAAAACGGGGAATGAACACTGAAGCTTTCTTT. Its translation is CASSEKRGMNTEAFF.

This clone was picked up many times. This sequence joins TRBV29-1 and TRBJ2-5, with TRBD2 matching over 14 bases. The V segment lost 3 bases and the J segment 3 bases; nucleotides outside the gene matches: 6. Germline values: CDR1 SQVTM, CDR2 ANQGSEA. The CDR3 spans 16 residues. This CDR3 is CSVEGTSGRGEETQYF. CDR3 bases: TGCAGCGTTGAGGGGACTAGCGGGAGAGGGGAAGAGACCCAGTACTTC. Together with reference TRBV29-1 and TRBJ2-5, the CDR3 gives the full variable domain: SAVISQKPSRDICQRGTSLTIQCQVDSQVTMMFWYRQQPGQSLTLIATANQGSEATYESGFVIDKFPISRPNLTFSTLTVSNMSPEDSSIYLCSVEGTSGRGEETQYFGPGTRLLVL.

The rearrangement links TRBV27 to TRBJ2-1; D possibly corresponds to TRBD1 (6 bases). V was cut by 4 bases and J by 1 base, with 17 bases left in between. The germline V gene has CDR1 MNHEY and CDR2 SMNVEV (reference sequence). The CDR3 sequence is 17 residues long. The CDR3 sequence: CASSYGRGRGSYNEQFF. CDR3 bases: TGTGCCAGCAGTTACGGGCGCGGCAGGGGATCCTACAATGAGCAGTTCTTC.

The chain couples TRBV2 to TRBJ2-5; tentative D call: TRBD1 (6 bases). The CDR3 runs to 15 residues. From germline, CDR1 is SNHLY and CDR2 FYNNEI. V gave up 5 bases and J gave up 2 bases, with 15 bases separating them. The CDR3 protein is CASSSPGAVQETQYF. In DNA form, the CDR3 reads TGTGCCAGCAGTTCCCCAGGGGCGGTTCAAGAGACCCAGTACTTC.

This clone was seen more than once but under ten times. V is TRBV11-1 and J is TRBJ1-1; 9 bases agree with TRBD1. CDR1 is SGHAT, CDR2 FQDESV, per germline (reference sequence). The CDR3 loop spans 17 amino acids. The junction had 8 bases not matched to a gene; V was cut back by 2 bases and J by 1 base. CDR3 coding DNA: TGTGCCAGCAGCTTATCATTCGGGACAGGGAAGAACACTGAAGCTTTCTTT. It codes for CASSLSFGTGKNTEAFF.

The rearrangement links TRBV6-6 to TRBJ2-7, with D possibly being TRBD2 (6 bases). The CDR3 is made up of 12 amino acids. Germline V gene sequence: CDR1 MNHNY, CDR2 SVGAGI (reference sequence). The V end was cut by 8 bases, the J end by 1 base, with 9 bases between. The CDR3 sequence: CASPSESYEQYF. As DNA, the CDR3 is TGTGCCAGCCCTAGCGAATCCTACGAGCAGTACTTC.

CDR3 bases: TGTGCCAGCAGCGTAGGGCCCAGGAATCAGCCCCAGCATTTT. This sequence encodes CASSVGPRNQPQHF. J is TRBJ1-5 and V is TRBV9; D remains unclear. Germline CDR1 and CDR2: SGDLS and YYNGEE. This CDR3 comprises 14 residues. Deletions cut 0 bases from V and 4 bases from J, with 8 bases between.

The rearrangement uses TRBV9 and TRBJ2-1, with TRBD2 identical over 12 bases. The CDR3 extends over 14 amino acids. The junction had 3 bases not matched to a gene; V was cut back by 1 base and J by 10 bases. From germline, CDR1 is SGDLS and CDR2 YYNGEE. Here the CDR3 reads CASSVQTSGREQFF. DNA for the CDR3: TGTGCCAGCAGCGTACAAACTAGCGGGAGGGAGCAGTTCTTC.